These 6 T cell receptor beta chains came from one sample sequenced in a study of blood T cell repertoires in COVID-19. Libraries were prepared by immunoSEQ multiplex PCR; TCRdb keeps only in-frame clonotypes and omits some of them. The table lists roughly 190,000 clones, approximately 84% of them singletons, with 2.5% to 3.5% in the top ten. Sequencing was done on a sample of PBMCs or T cells enriched from blood (not recorded which). These receptors were taken from a woman in her twenties or thirties who had recovered from COVID-19.

The chain recombines TRBV5-1 with TRBJ1-2; weak D call: TRBD1 (5 bases). This CDR3 region has 15 residues. V was trimmed by 4 bases and J by 6 bases, leaving 19 bases between them. Germline V gene lookup returns CDR1 SGHRS and CDR2 YFSETQ. CDR3 nucleotides: TGCGCCAGCAGCACAGGCACAGGTCCGGCCCATGGCTACACCTTC. Residues: CASSTGTGPAHGYTF.

This chain connects TRBV5-6 to TRBJ1-1, with 7 bases matching TRBD1. Germline assignment: CDR1 SGHDT and CDR2 YYEEEE. With 3 bases clipped from V and 8 bases from J, the junction kept 7 bases outside the gene matches. The CDR3 spans 13 residues. The CDR3 DNA reads TGTGCCAGCAGCTCTGGACAGGTACCCGAAGCTTTCTTT. Residues: CASSSGQVPEAFF. Complete variable domain (other parts from reference TRBV5-6 and TRBJ1-1): DAGVTQSPTHLIKTRGQQVTLRCSPKSGHDTVSWYQQALGQGPQFIFQYYEEEERQRGNFPDRFSGHQFPNYSSELNVNALLLGDSALYLCASSSGQVPEAFFGQGTRLTVV.

The rearrangement joins TRBV27 to TRBJ2-1, with 9 bases aligning to TRBD2. This CDR3 is built from 17 residues. V gave up 2 bases and J gave up 0 bases; unmatched junction bases: 5. Germline CDR1 and CDR2: MNHEY and SMNVEV (reference sequence). The CDR3 region has the DNA TGTGCCAGCAGTTTAGAGACTAGCGGCCCCTCCTACAATGAGCAGTTCTTC. Protein: CASSLETSGPSYNEQFF.

The chain recombines TRBV11-3 with TRBJ2-1; 7 nucleotides agree with TRBD1. Germline V CDR1 and CDR2: SGHNT, YENEEA. Trimming took 3 bases from V and 8 from J; bases not matched to a gene: 7. The CDR3 runs 14 residues. The CDR3 here is CASSLSTGSHEQFF. The CDR3 nucleotides read TGTGCCAGCAGCTTGTCGACAGGGTCGCATGAGCAGTTCTTC. Together with reference TRBV11-3 and TRBJ2-1, the CDR3 gives the full variable domain: EAGVVQSPRYKIIEKKQPVAFWCNPISGHNTLYWYLQNLGQGPELLIRYENEEAVDDSQLPKDRFSAERLKGVDSTLKIQPAELGDSAVYLCASSLSTGSHEQFFGPGTRLTVL.

This rearrangement joins TRBV19 to TRBJ2-1; 8 nucleotides agree with TRBD2. CDR1 is LNHDA and CDR2 is SQIVND in the germline V gene (reference sequence). V lost 0 bases and J lost 4; bases outside the gene matches: 8. The CDR3 spans 17 residues. The CDR3 DNA sequence: TGTGCCAGTAGTATAGAAGGTCTGAGCGGGGGTTACAATGAGCAGTTCTTC. This gives the protein CASSIEGLSGGYNEQFF. Using reference TRBV19 and TRBJ2-1 for the parts outside the CDR3, the full variable domain is DGGITQSPKYLFRKEGQNVTLSCEQNLNHDAMYWYRQDPGQGLRLIYYSQIVNDFQKGDIAEGYSVSREKKESFPLTVTSAQKNPTAFYLCASSIEGLSGGYNEQFFGPGTRLTVL.

The rearrangement links TRBV2 to TRBJ1-2, with 8 nucleotides matching TRBD1. V shed 6 bases and J 3 bases; nucleotides not matched to a gene: 12. CDR1 and CDR2 (germline): SNHLY, FYNNEI. The length of the CDR3 is 16 residues. CDR3 sequence: CASRPSRTGNHYGYTF. CDR3 DNA: TGTGCCAGCAGGCCATCCCGGACAGGGAACCACTATGGCTACACCTTC.